These 16 T cell receptor beta chains came from one sample sequenced in a study of blood T cell repertoires in COVID-19. The method was immunoSEQ multiplex PCR; TCRdb's version includes in-frame clones alone and lacks a portion of them. There are about 180,000 clones in the sample; over 80% occur only once, and 6.5% to 7.5% lies in the top ten. Material for sequencing was peripheral blood. These TCRs come from a woman in her thirties or forties with COVID-19, enrolled during active disease.

The chain employs TRBV6-5 and TRBJ2-7, with TRBD1 identical over 7 bases. The germline gives CDR1 MNHEY, CDR2 SVGAGI. There are 15 residues in the CDR3. V lost 5 bases to trimming and J lost 0 bases; unmatched junction nucleotides: 7. The CDR3 spells CASSPSAGGSYEQYF. CDR3 DNA sequence: TGTGCCAGCAGTCCGTCGGCAGGGGGCTCCTACGAGCAGTACTTC.

The chain carries TRBV5-8 and TRBJ1-2; 9 nucleotides align to TRBD1. J lost 6 bases, V lost 4 bases, and 7 bases had no gene match. Germline V gene data show CDR1 as SGHTS and CDR2 as YDEGEE. This CDR3 has 14 amino acids. CDR3 sequence (DNA): TGTGCCAGCAGCCTCGGGACAGGGCATGATGGCTACACCTTC. Its translation: CASSLGTGHDGYTF.

The chain combines TRBV7-4 with TRBJ2-7; D is possibly TRBD1 (6 bases). The V and J ends lost 4 bases and 2 bases respectively, with 12 bases between them. The CDR3 is made up of 14 amino acids. Germline V lookup: CDR1 SGHVT, CDR2 SQSDAQ. The CDR3 is CASSSGQSTYEQYF. As DNA, the CDR3 is TGTGCCAGCAGCTCCGGACAGTCCACCTACGAGCAGTACTTC.

The V gene is TRBV29-1, the J gene TRBJ1-2; the match to TRBD1 covers 9 bases. Germline assignment: CDR1 SQVTM and CDR2 ANQGSEA. The CDR3 totals 14 residues. Trimming at V came to 6 bases and at J to 2 bases, leaving 7 bases not matched to a gene. The DNA for the CDR3 is TGCAGCGTCACTACCGGGACAGGGAACTATGGCTACACCTTC. Its protein product is CSVTTGTGNYGYTF.

The V gene is TRBV27, the J gene TRBJ2-5; D is undetermined. The germline V gene encodes CDR1 MNHEY and CDR2 SMNVEV (reference sequence). The CDR3 runs 14 residues. V was cut by 4 bases and J by 0 bases, with 9 bases left in between. This CDR3 reads CASSSLLYQETQYF. The CDR3 DNA reads TGTGCCAGCAGTTCCCTTCTATACCAAGAGACCCAGTACTTC.

The V gene is TRBV18, the J gene TRBJ1-6; weak D call: TRBD1 (6 bases). The CDR3 is 14 amino acids. CDR1 is KGHSH and CDR2 is LQKENI in the germline V gene. V lost 3 bases and J 7 bases, leaving 10 bases between the germline ends. CDR3 sequence (DNA): TGTGCCAGCTCACCGGACAGCCTAAATTCACCCCTCCACTTT. Protein: CASSPDSLNSPLHF.

The chain joins TRBV9 to TRBJ1-2; D gene unclear. This CDR3 is 14 amino acids long. Germline CDR1 and CDR2: SGDLS and YYNGEE. The germline V and J ends were trimmed by 4 bases and 2 bases, with 12 bases remaining between them. As DNA, the CDR3 is TGTGCCAGCAGCCTTGACATGGTGAACTATGGCTACACCTTC. Translation gives CASSLDMVNYGYTF.

The chain employs TRBV7-6 and TRBJ2-7; 8 bases line up with TRBD1. The CDR3 consists of 14 residues. V dropped 8 bases and J dropped 6; count of bases not matched to a gene: 12. The germline V gene encodes CDR1 SGHVS and CDR2 FNYEAQ. The CDR3 sequence is CASLPLGQGGEQYF. The CDR3 bases are TGTGCCAGCCTCCCCTTAGGACAGGGCGGCGAGCAGTACTTC.

This sequence joins TRBV5-8 and TRBJ2-5; weak D call: TRBD1 (5 bases). The V and J ends lost 3 bases and 5 bases respectively, with 17 bases between them. The CDR3 totals 15 residues. Germline CDR1 reads SGHTS; CDR2 reads YDEGEE. DNA for the CDR3: TGTGCCAGCAGCTCTCCCTCTGGGGCATGGGAGACCCAGTACTTC. Amino acids: CASSSPSGAWETQYF.

This clone was seen a handful of times. Other DNA sequences within the sample encode an identical CDR3. This sequence joins TRBV6-5 and TRBJ1-3; a weak D match, TRBD1 (5 bases). The CDR3 spans 13 residues. With 6 bases removed from V and 4 bases from J, the gap between germline ends came to 10 bases. Germline V gene data show CDR1 as MNHEY and CDR2 as SVGAGI. The CDR3 sequence is CASSGDRGNTIYF. The CDR3 nucleotides are TGTGCCAGCAGCGGAGACAGAGGAAACACCATATATTTT.

The chain is built from TRBV6-5 and TRBJ2-3, with 8 bases lining up with TRBD1. Germline V lookup: CDR1 MNHEY, CDR2 SVGAGI. This CDR3 is 13 amino acids long. V was clipped by 5 bases and J by 8 bases; unmatched bases: 6. The CDR3, as DNA: TGTGCCAGCAGTCCCGGACAGGGCGGTACGCAGTATTTT. It specifies CASSPGQGGTQYF.

V gene TRBV19 combines with J gene TRBJ1-2; D gene uncertain. V shed 5 bases and J shed 5 bases, with 12 bases lying between them. CDR3 length equals 13 residues. CDR1 and CDR2 (germline): LNHDA, SQIVND (reference sequence). CDR3 in amino acids: CASSPRQVYGYTF. The CDR3 nucleotides are TGTGCCAGTAGTCCAAGACAAGTTTATGGCTACACCTTC.

J is TRBJ2-6 and V is TRBV28, with TRBD1 as a possible D gene (5 bases). Germline V lookup: CDR1 MDHEN, CDR2 SYDVKM. V was clipped by 1 base and J by 12 bases, with 10 bases between them. The length of the CDR3 is 13 residues. DNA for the CDR3: TGTGCCAGCAGTTTATTGGGGCACGCCGTCCTGACTTTC. Its translation is CASSLLGHAVLTF.

This chain joins TRBV6-4 and TRBJ2-2, with TRBD2 matching 8 bases. The CDR3 consists of 16 residues. Trimming removed 2 bases from V and 5 bases from J; junction bases left unmatched: 7. Germline loops: CDR1 MRHNA, CDR2 SNTAGT. The CDR3 is CASSDPSGGGTGELFF. CDR3 sequence (DNA): TGTGCCAGCAGTGACCCCAGCGGGGGTGGGACCGGGGAGCTGTTTTTT.

The rearrangement joins TRBV27 to TRBJ2-2; 9 nucleotides line up with TRBD1. Per the germline V gene, CDR1 is MNHEY and CDR2 is SMNVEV (reference sequence). This CDR3 is 16 amino acids long. V dropped 4 bases and J dropped 3; count of bases not matched to a gene: 6. Here the CDR3 DNA reads TGTGCCAGCAGTTCGTACAGGGGGCGTTACACCGGGGAGCTGTTTTTT. It is translated as CASSSYRGRYTGELFF.

The chain uses TRBV12-3 or TRBV12-4 and TRBJ1-2; tentatively, D is TRBD1 (6 bases). Trimming shortened V by 4 bases and J by 8 bases, and 14 bases separated the two germline ends. The CDR3 loop spans 13 amino acids. The CDR3 region is CASSSGQLRGYTF. In nucleotides, the CDR3 is TGTGCCAGCAGTTCCGGACAGCTGCGGGGCTACACCTTC.